This record concerns one T cell receptor (beta chain) sequence. This clone came up many times. Its antigen is not yet known. No base quality information exists; no much larger clone differs at one position. Spanning cysteine to phenylalanine, the CDR3 consists of 11 amino acids. The read is trimmed to its CDR3 DNA, 33 bases read in frame from base 1. All of the isolated RNA was reverse transcribed with the High Capacity cDNA Reverse Transcription Kit, so expressed TCRB transcripts were sequenced. Deep immunoSEQ sequencing was performed on naive, central memory and regulatory T cell samples, with an average of around 3.5 million total reads per sample. Sorted cells were lysed in RLT buffer and RNA was extracted with DNase-treated RNeasy Micro or Mini kits, depending on cell number. To prevent cross-contamination, every cell subset was processed on its own, while patient and healthy donor samples were processed together. Using the immunoSEQ multiplex PCR, TCRB sequences were amplified from cDNA into 87-bp fragments spanning the CDR3 region. Sequencing of the amplicons was done on the Illumina HiSeq platform. Processing in the source paper ran as follows. Synthetic template baselines were used to correct PCR bias computationally, reads within Hamming distance 2 were collapsed, and singletons that could not be merged were discarded. Reads were aligned against IMGT to assign V, D and J genes, CDR3 length and insertions or deletions at six rearrangement sites. Within each subset, clonotype counts were normalized to the number of sorted cells before true diversity and Gini coefficients were calculated with the tcR R package. The overlap coefficient, calculated on TCRB nucleotide sequences, was used to quantify repertoire sharing. The table comes from immuneACCESS by way of TCRdb, which keeps in-frame sequences with V and J called. Part of the clones is missing from these tables; in studies checked, under half for an unresolved V gene and the rest for unknown reasons. The V and J calls and clone size come from that table; D and trimming were worked out from the DNA. The sample has 100,000 to 150,000 clones on record, around a sixth of them singletons. The biggest ten clones account for around 2.7% of the sample.

This sample is part of a study of beta chain features in type 1 diabetes (dated by TCRdb to the late 2010s). For context, the study as a whole: Mean age, gender distribution, total cell number and subset yield did not differ between patients and healthy donors. A total of some 100,000,000 sorted cells were examined across all samples, and the number of cells per subset was strongly correlated with RNA yield. In the study, TCRB repertoires of sorted circulating CD4+ T cell subsets from recently diagnosed type 1 diabetes patients were compared with those of matched healthy donors. Regulatory and stem cell-like memory subsets were isolated from only 8 patients and roughly 8 healthy donors, whereas naive and central memory subsets came from all 30 or so donors.

A single peripheral blood draw of roughly 0.11 L on average was collected from each donor into heparinised tubes. A BD FACSAria II was used to sort naive, central memory, regulatory and stem cell-like memory CD4+ T cells with a panel that included CD45RO, CCR7, CD25, CD127, CD95 and CD27. A purity above 98% was achieved for all sorted populations. PBMCs were isolated immediately by Lymphoprep density gradient centrifugation and stained directly without culture. To minimize batch effects, samples were stained and sorted in pairs, one healthy donor with one patient per experiment. The investigation overall reported the following: Naive, central memory and regulatory TCRB repertoires appeared to be more similar among patients than among healthy donors. A moderate but significant shortening of TCRB CDR3 length was observed in type 1 diabetes patients in all four CD4+ subsets. Fewer insertions and more nucleotide deletions at VDJ recombination sites were observed in patients with type 1 diabetes, implying thymic rearrangement abnormalities. Because cDNA was sequenced instead of genomic DNA, highly expressing activated cells could be over-represented, though the groups showed no difference in activation or CD3 levels. Because small numbers of individuals were included in the HLA sub-analyses, any influence of HLA type on TCRB rearrangement was left unresolved. PCR might favor shorter templates, but patient and control samples were amplified and corrected together, so any skew would affect both groups equally.

The receptor comes from a man younger than 35 with type 1 diabetes. Sequenced sample: central memory CD4+ T cells from blood. The rearranged segments are TRBV21-1 and TRBJ2-1; the table's D gene call, TRBD2, was not cross checked with the DNA. TRBV21-1 is annotated as a pseudogene. Here the CDR3 is given as CASPPCDEQFF. In nucleotide form, the sequence is TGTGCCAGTCCCCCTTGCGATGAGCAGTTCTTC.